This TCR beta chain was recovered during a study of PD-1 blockade in classical Hodgkin lymphoma (dated by TCRdb to about 2020). Notes on the research overall: Nivolumab dosing was 3 mg/kg intravenously every 2 weeks, continuing until either disease progression or unacceptable toxicity. To define a peripheral blood immune signature of response to PD-1 blockade in classical Hodgkin lymphoma, the study combined TCR beta sequencing with CyTOF.

Genomic DNA was extracted with the Qiagen DNeasy kit from unsorted PBMCs and from negatively selected CD4+ and CD8+ fractions. TCR beta CDR3 regions were subjected to amplification by immunoSEQ multiplex PCR with primers that anneal to V and J segments. Amplification bias was minimized using a synthetic immune receptor repertoire, and residual bias was removed computationally after sequencing. In the authors' own workflow: Repertoire diversity was quantified as the Shannon entropy index using custom Python scripts. Unsorted, CD4+ and CD8+ repertoires were examined separately, except in combined analyses, for which CD4+ and CD8+ sequences were merged in silico. Clonal expansion was defined as at least a 2-fold frequency increase after treatment relative to C1D1, with a pseudocount of 0.5 for undetected baseline clones. Clones with 0 or 1 copy at C1D1 were defined as singleton clones, while clones with 2 or more copies were defined as non-singleton clones. Clones expanded in unsorted samples were annotated as CD4+, CD8+ or unknown by matching protein sequences in sorted samples from the same patient. Wilcoxon tests on paired samples were used to test diversity changes from C1D1 to C4D1. Sourced from immuneACCESS, this table was stored by TCRdb with only in-frame sequences that have V and J called. A share of the clones is absent; for the studies checked, an unresolved V gene accounts for under half, and the remainder has no known explanation. That table supplies the V and J calls and clone size; D and trimming were determined from the DNA. The sample yields roughly 12,000 clones; roughly nine tenths were counted once. More than 0.4% of the sample is held by the ten biggest clonotypes.

General conclusions and limits of the study: Lower diversity was observed in patients in whom nivolumab was started less than 1 year after ASCT, and these patients were excluded from later analyses so that confounding by immune reconstitution would be avoided. Baseline TCR diversity was reported to be lower in newly diagnosed patients than in healthy donors and to be lower still in relapsed/refractory patients. The study was restricted to a single clinical trial cohort, and the causes of repertoire differences, possibly disease activity or prior therapy, were left undefined. CD4+ but not CD8+ TCR diversity rose significantly by C4D1 (p=0.0027 vs p=0.16), most apparent in complete responders (p=0.02). Among trial patients, those achieving complete response had baseline diversity similar to that of newly diagnosed patients, while diversity was significantly lower in partial responders and progressors.

On this clone itself: Its antigen target is currently unknown. No per-base quality is available; no much larger clone lies one base away.

V sheds 3 bases and J sheds 11 bases, leaving 16 bases between their ends. The CDR1 and CDR2 encoded by the germline V gene (reference sequence) are LNHDA and SQIVND. The CDR3 covers 13 residues, taking in both the cysteine and the phenylalanine. The sequence is cut down to CDR3 DNA, 39 bases in frame from base 1. The time point label here, explained by the study, means: cycle 1 day 1 (C1D1), immediately before nivolumab initiation. Every trial patient had relapsed following autologous stem cell transplantation, and prior brentuximab vedotin exposure was what differed among cohorts A, B and C. A Miltenyi CD4+ T cell isolation kit was used for magnetic negative selection to purify CD4+ T cells from thawed PBMCs. The trial cohort was composed of approximately 56 patients with relapsed/refractory classical Hodgkin lymphoma, for whom complete response, partial response or progressive disease was recorded as best overall response. In the multi-cohort phase II CheckMate 205 trial, trial patients received single-agent nivolumab. An independent review committee assessed best overall response by applying the 2007 International Working Group response criteria. Trial PBMCs were collected immediately before nivolumab initiation (C1D1) and during therapy at cycle 2 day 1 and cycle 4 day 1. After peripheral blood was drawn into 8 mL Vacutainer Cell Preparation Tubes, PBMCs were isolated by centrifugation and then cryopreserved. Purified CD4+ and CD8+ fractions were prepared only for cases where an additional PBMC sample was available. Magnetically labelled cells were removed on LS columns in a quadroMACS separator, and the flow-through was retained as the purified fraction.

The input for sequencing was CD4+ T cells from blood, taken at baseline. The receptor comes from a human donor with classical Hodgkin lymphoma. The rearrangement combines TRBV19 with TRBJ1-1; the D gene assignment is ambiguous. The nucleotides are TGTGCCAGTAGTATTGGGTCCCACGTTTCGGCTTTCTTT. Protein translation: CASSIGSHVSAFF.